Below, 28 T cell receptor beta chains from the same sample are listed, as sequenced in a study of OX40 agonist ivuxolimab in advanced cancers. Profiled with immunoSEQ multiplex PCR; TCRdb holds only in-frame clones, not every one. The sample records 35,000 to 40,000 clones, around 82% being singletons. Here the sequenced sample was CD4+ or CD8+ T cells sorted from blood, taken in a trial of the OX40 agonist ivuxolimab. These receptors all come from an adult with an advanced solid tumor such as melanoma, head and neck, liver or kidney cancer.

The chain joins TRBV19 to TRBJ1-5, with D maybe TRBD1 (5 bases). Germline CDR1 LNHDA, CDR2 SQIVND (reference sequence). The CDR3 has 13 residues. V was clipped by 11 bases and J by 3 bases, with 14 bases between them. CDR3 sequence: CASSGGFNQPQHF. Here the CDR3 DNA reads TGTGCCTCAAGTGGGGGATTCAATCAGCCCCAGCATTTT.

The CDR3 DNA follows: TGTGCCAGCAGCTTAAATTCTGCGGGCGGGGAGCTGTTTTTT. Amino acids: CASSLNSAGGELFF. The gene calls are TRBV7-3 and TRBJ2-2, with a possible D match to TRBD2 (5 bases). Germline V gives CDR1 SGHTA, CDR2 FQGTGA. The CDR3 length is 14 residues. Deletions cut 1 base from V and 7 bases from J, with 10 bases between.

The rearrangement joins TRBV23-1 to TRBJ1-6, with no clear D. TRBV23-1 is marked as an open reading frame, function uncertain. This CDR3 is built from 16 residues. V was clipped by 2 bases and J by 9 bases, with 17 bases between them. CDR3 DNA sequence: TGCGCCAGCAGTCAAAAGTTCACCGGGATTCGTTCACCCCTCCACTTT. Its translation is CASSQKFTGIRSPLHF.

The CDR3 region is CASSLVWMAGPDYEQYF. CDR3 bases: TGCGCCAGCAGCTTGGTGTGGATGGCGGGACCGGACTACGAGCAGTACTTC. The V gene is TRBV5-1, the J gene TRBJ2-7, with D maybe TRBD2 (6 bases). The CDR3 sequence is 17 residues long. The ends were cut back, 0 bases at V and 3 bases at J, with 19 bases in the middle. CDR1 and CDR2 (germline): SGHRS, YFSETQ.

This chain uses TRBV5-1 with TRBJ1-6, with D maybe TRBD1 (5 bases). The germline CDR1 and CDR2 sequences are SGHRS and YFSETQ. With 5 bases removed from V and 0 bases from J, the gap between germline ends came to 18 bases. CDR3 length equals 18 residues. CDR3 sequence reads: CASSAPKTASSYNSPLHF. CDR3 nucleotide sequence: TGCGCCAGCAGTGCTCCGAAGACAGCTAGCTCCTATAATTCACCCCTCCACTTT. Drawing the rest from reference TRBV5-1 and TRBJ1-6, the complete variable domain is KAGVTQTPRYLIKTRGQQVTLSCSPISGHRSVSWYQQTPGQGLQFLFEYFSETQRNKGNFPGRFSGRQFSNSRSEMNVSTLELGDSALYLCASSAPKTASSYNSPLHFGNGTRLTVT.

The chain links TRBV19 to TRBJ2-5; D may be TRBD2 (6 bases). The CDR3 extends over 14 amino acids. Germline V gene lookup returns CDR1 LNHDA and CDR2 SQIVND (reference sequence). The germline V and J ends were trimmed by 2 bases and 5 bases, with 12 bases remaining between them. The CDR3: CASSIPAAGETQYF. The CDR3 nucleotides are TGTGCCAGTAGTATACCCGCGGCGGGGGAGACCCAGTACTTC.

V gene TRBV30 combines with J gene TRBJ1-1; D may be TRBD1 (5 bases). The germline V gene encodes CDR1 GTSNPN and CDR2 SVGIG (reference sequence). V was pared by 1 base and J by 0 bases, with 24 bases between. CDR3 length equals 19 residues. CDR3 nucleotide sequence: TGTGCCTGGAGTGAGTGGCAGGGCCAGAGGGAATGGGTGAACACTGAAGCTTTCTTT. It is translated as CAWSEWQGQREWVNTEAFF.

The J gene is TRBJ1-6, the V gene TRBV6-5, with 7 bases that match TRBD1. The CDR3 consists of 15 residues. The germline gives CDR1 MNHEY, CDR2 SVGAGI. Trimming took 0 bases from V and 13 from J; bases not matched to a gene: 9. For the CDR3, the DNA is TGTGCCAGCAGTTACTCCCTGGACAGGCTCTACCCCCTCCACTTT. It is translated as CASSYSLDRLYPLHF.

The DNA for the CDR3 is TGTGCCAGCAGCGTAAGGGCGGGAACTAGCGGGGCAGATACGCAGTATTTT. Its translation is CASSVRAGTSGADTQYF. The chain carries TRBV9 and TRBJ2-3; 10 nucleotides align to TRBD2. CDR1 and CDR2 (germline): SGDLS, YYNGEE. This CDR3 has 17 residues. Trimming took 1 base from V and 4 from J; bases not matched to a gene: 9.

The chain carries TRBV14 and TRBJ1-1; no definite D call. The CDR3 is 17 amino acids. The V end lost 4 bases, the J end lost 1 base, and 19 bases lay between the germline ends. Germline CDR1 SGHDN, CDR2 FVKESK. CDR3: CASSPSSMRVRNTEAFF. For the CDR3, the DNA is TGTGCCAGCAGCCCTTCCTCCATGAGGGTTAGGAACACTGAAGCTTTCTTT.

The chain joins TRBV18 to TRBJ1-5, with D perhaps TRBD1 (6 bases). Germline assignment: CDR1 KGHSH and CDR2 LQKENI. The CDR3 extends over 13 amino acids. Trimming stripped 0 bases from V and 11 bases from J, with 11 bases between. The CDR3 protein is CASSPPTGTTQHF. CDR3 nucleotide sequence: TGTGCCAGCTCACCACCGACAGGCACGACCCAGCATTTT.

The chain links TRBV20-1 to TRBJ2-3; D is unresolved. The CDR3 is 11 amino acids. Germline loops: CDR1 DFQATT, CDR2 SNEGSKA (reference sequence). Trimming left V 4 bases short and J 5 bases short, with 7 bases between. The CDR3: CSATSKDTQYF. Written as DNA, the CDR3 is TGCAGTGCTACTTCCAAAGATACGCAGTATTTT.

This chain joins TRBV5-1 and TRBJ2-7; TRBD1 might be the D (5 bases). V lost 0 bases and J lost 4, with 17 bases in between. Per the germline V gene, CDR1 is SGHRS and CDR2 is YFSETQ. This CDR3 has 16 residues. CDR3 amino acids: CASSLGAGQGGYEQYF. The CDR3 DNA reads as TGCGCCAGCAGCTTGGGAGCAGGGCAGGGTGGTTACGAGCAGTACTTC.

The V gene is TRBV5-4, the J gene TRBJ1-3; D possibly corresponds to TRBD1 (5 bases). V lost 1 base to trimming and J lost 0 bases, with 11 bases between them. This CDR3 region has 16 residues. The germline V gene has CDR1 SGHNT and CDR2 YYREEE (reference sequence). CDR3 bases: TGTGCCAGCAGCTTGCCGGGGGACCTCTCTGGAAACACCATATATTTT. Its translation is CASSLPGDLSGNTIYF.

The chain's CDR3 is CASSHQARETQYF. The CDR3 DNA follows: TGTGCCAGTAGCCACCAGGCAAGAGAGACCCAGTACTTC. This chain connects TRBV19 to TRBJ2-5; D unresolved. This CDR3 has 13 residues. Germline CDR1 is LNHDA and CDR2 is SQIVND (reference sequence). V dropped 6 bases and J dropped 4 bases, with 12 bases sitting between them.

V gene TRBV12-5 combines with J gene TRBJ2-7; tentatively, D is TRBD1 or TRBD2 (6 bases each). CDR3 length: 15 amino acids. Germline V gives CDR1 LGHNT, CDR2 FRNRAP. Deletions cut 7 bases from V and 3 bases from J, with 19 bases between. The CDR3: CASAPGRRDNYEQYF. The CDR3 DNA follows: TGTGCTAGTGCCCCGGGGAGGCGGGACAACTACGAGCAGTACTTC.

The J gene is TRBJ2-7, the V gene TRBV2, with TRBD1 matching 7 bases. The V gene end was trimmed by 8 bases and the J gene end by 6 bases; junction bases not matched to a gene: 22. Germline V gene sequence: CDR1 SNHLY, CDR2 FYNNEI. CDR3 length: 17 residues. CDR3 in amino acids: CASSRGQLGPLFSEQYF. For the CDR3, the DNA is TGTGCCAGCTCAAGGGGACAGCTTGGGCCCCTTTTTTCCGAGCAGTACTTC.

The V call is TRBV19, the J call TRBJ2-1; D is perhaps TRBD1 (6 bases). CDR3 length: 14 residues. Germline V gives CDR1 LNHDA, CDR2 SQIVND (reference sequence). Deletions cut 2 bases from V and 5 bases from J, with 10 bases between. The CDR3 coding sequence is TGTGCCAGTAGTATATACAGGGACAACAATGAGCAGTTCTTC. Amino acid sequence: CASSIYRDNNEQFF.

The gene calls are TRBV7-8 and TRBJ2-5, with D tentatively TRBD2 (6 bases). The length of the CDR3 is 13 residues. The ends were cut back, 5 bases at V and 9 bases at J, with 16 bases in the middle. Germline CDR1 reads SGHVS; CDR2 reads FQNEAQ. Written as DNA, the CDR3 is TGTGCCAGCAGCCCCGGGACTCATAAGGCCCAGTACTTC. Translated: CASSPGTHKAQYF.

The J gene is TRBJ2-5, the V gene TRBV18; D perhaps matches TRBD2 (6 bases). Per germline, CDR1 KGHSH and CDR2 LQKENI. The V and J ends lost 2 bases and 4 bases respectively, with 8 bases between them. The CDR3 sequence is 13 residues long. CDR3 DNA: TGTGCCAGCTCACCAACCGGGGGAGAGACCCAGTACTTC. This sequence encodes CASSPTGGETQYF. Full variable domain (rest looked up from reference TRBV18 and TRBJ2-5): NAGVMQNPRHLVRRRGQEARLRCSPMKGHSHVYWYRQLPEEGLKFMVYLQKENIIDESGMPKERFSAEFPKEGPSILRIQQVVRGDSAAYFCASSPTGGETQYFGPGTRLLVL.

The gene calls are TRBV9 and TRBJ1-3; no firm D call. CDR3 size: 14 residues. V was cut by 4 bases and J by 4 bases, with 12 bases left in between. Germline V CDR1 and CDR2: SGDLS, YYNGEE. The CDR3 protein is CASSPPFQGNTIYF. CDR3 coding DNA: TGTGCCAGCAGCCCACCCTTCCAGGGAAACACCATATATTTT.

The J gene is TRBJ2-1, the V gene TRBV7-2; weak D call: TRBD1 (8 bases). The CDR3 is 15 residues long. Deletions cut 4 bases from V and 4 bases from J, with 14 bases between. In germline, CDR1 is SGHTA, CDR2 FQGNSA. In DNA form, the CDR3 reads TGTGCCAGCAGCTCCGGACAGGGAGGGTACAATGAGCAGTTCTTC. Amino acids: CASSSGQGGYNEQFF.

The genes are TRBV4-1 and TRBJ2-1; 10 bases match TRBD2. Per germline, CDR1 MGHRA and CDR2 YSYEKL. V trimming: 4 bases; J trimming: 4 bases; junction bases outside the gene matches: 7. The CDR3 has 16 amino acids. The CDR3, as DNA: TGCGCCAGCAGCCGAGTTAGCGGGGGGACTTACAATGAGCAGTTCTTC. Protein: CASSRVSGGTYNEQFF.

The rearrangement uses TRBV7-3 and TRBJ2-6, with a weak D call TRBD1 (5 bases). With 4 bases removed from V and 2 bases from J, the gap between germline ends came to 12 bases. There are 16 residues in the CDR3. Germline-derived CDR1 and CDR2 are SGHTA and FQGTGA. The CDR3 nucleotides read TGTGCCAGCAGCTCCCGGCAGGGCCCTGGGGCCAACGTCCTGACTTTC. Amino acid sequence: CASSSRQGPGANVLTF.

Notes on this clone: An end of the junction does not agree with germline; a read error may underlie this. The V call is TRBV5-6, the J call TRBJ2-5; 7 bases map to TRBD2. The CDR3 contains 13 residues. CDR1 and CDR2 (germline): SGHDT, YYEEEE. The CDR3 loop is CASRLGGIETQYF. The CDR3, as DNA: TGTGCCAGCAGATTGGGAGGGATTGAGACCCAGTACTTC.

The chain combines TRBV5-1 with TRBJ2-2, with D maybe TRBD2 (5 bases). Germline assignment: CDR1 SGHRS and CDR2 YFSETQ. The CDR3 has 15 amino acids. V was shortened by 0 bases and J by 11 bases, with 17 bases between the two germline ends. This chain's CDR3 is CASSLAGGIERELFF. DNA for the CDR3: TGCGCCAGCAGCTTGGCCGGAGGTATCGAACGAGAGCTGTTTTTT.

This clone was seen only a few times. This sequence joins TRBV7-8 and TRBJ1-1; the match to TRBD1 covers 8 bases. The trim removed 3 bases at V and 1 base at J, leaving 4 bases unmatched. CDR3 size: 15 residues. The V gene's germline CDR1 is SGHVS and CDR2 FQNEAQ. CDR3 region: CASSFRQGKNTEAFF. The CDR3, as DNA: TGTGCCAGCAGCTTTCGACAGGGGAAGAACACTGAAGCTTTCTTT.

Of note for this clone: One end of the junction fails to match germline, which may point to a read error. The rearrangement joins TRBV6-1 to TRBJ1-3; tentative D call: TRBD1 (5 bases). The CDR3 runs to 11 residues. Germline lookup yields CDR1 MNHNS and CDR2 SASEGT. CDR3 amino acids: CASSEWAGTWF. The CDR3 DNA reads TGTGCCAGCAGTGAATGGGCGGGGACCTGGTTT.